The 21 T cell receptor beta chains given below trace back to one sample, sequenced in a study of T cells in Graves' hyperthyroidism and ophthalmopathy. Amplification of TCR beta CDR3 regions was performed using RNA transcripts as template. The primer set for the first-round RT-PCR of the TCR CDR3 was HTBI. TCRdb analysed the multiplex PCR reads with MiXCR anew, one entry per CDR3 protein. The sample yields a few hundred thousand distinct CDR3 sequences, 11% to 15% seen once. The sequenced sample consisted of blood. The origin of the receptors is a woman aged 30 to 39 with Graves' hyperthyroidism that later progressed to Graves' ophthalmopathy.

Remarks on this clonotype: Given a much more abundant clone one base away, this may be a read error. The conserved phenylalanine or tryptophan is not found at the CDR3 terminus, so this likely reflects a read error. The chain carries TRBV3-1 and TRBJ1-1; a possible D gene is TRBD1 (5 bases). The germline V gene has CDR1 LGHDT and CDR2 YNNKEL (reference sequence). Trimming cost V 4 bases and J 4 bases, with 16 bases left between them. The CDR3 has 15 residues. The chain's CDR3 is CASSRGAGAGTEAFC. CDR3 in DNA: TGTGCCAGCAGCCGGGGCGCCGGGGCGGGCACTGAAGCTTTCTGT.

At least ten counts were recorded for this clonotype. The chain couples TRBV24-1 to TRBJ2-1, with D possibly TRBD1 on 6 matching bases. There are 11 residues in the CDR3. Germline CDR1 and CDR2: KGHDR and SFDVKD. V was shortened by 7 bases and J by 6 bases, with 6 bases between the two germline ends. The CDR3 nucleotides are TGTGCCACCAGCAGGGGCAATGAGCAGTTCTTC. It translates to CATSRGNEQFF.

Concerning this clonotype itself: This could be a read error, since a much larger clone is one nucleotide away. In DNA form, the CDR3 reads TGTGCCAGCAGCCAAAGCGGGGTTAGAAACACTGGAGCTTTCTTT. Translating gives CASSQSGVRNTGAFF. The V gene is TRBV7-6, the J gene TRBJ1-1; no firm D call. CDR1 and CDR2 from the germline V gene are SGHVS and FNYEAQ. The CDR3 is 15 residues long.

J is TRBJ2-1 and V is TRBV5-8, with D unclear. Germline V gene sequence: CDR1 SGHTS, CDR2 YDEGEE. CDR3 length: 16 amino acids. Trimming removed 0 bases from V and 0 bases from J, with 10 bases in between. The CDR3 coding sequence is TGTGCCAGCAGCTTGGGCGGTCCTAGCTCCTACAATGAGCAGTTCTTC. This codes for CASSLGGPSSYNEQFF.

This clonotype was seen ten or more times. V and J are TRBV7-9 and TRBJ2-1; 9 nucleotides agree with TRBD1. This CDR3 comprises 16 residues. The germline V gene encodes CDR1 SEHNR and CDR2 FQNEAQ (reference sequence). With 5 bases clipped from V and 6 bases from J, the junction kept 11 bases outside the gene matches. Here the CDR3 DNA reads TGTGCCAGCAGCGCATGGGACAGGGCTCAGCCCAATGAGCAGTTCTTC. As protein: CASSAWDRAQPNEQFF.

This clonotype showed up many times. The CDR3 loop is CASSLGQGLAETQYF. The DNA for the CDR3 is TGTGCCAGCAGCTTAGGCCAGGGACTAGCGGAGACCCAGTACTTC. V gene TRBV11-2 combines with J gene TRBJ2-5, with 10 bases identical to TRBD2. This CDR3 region has 15 residues. Germline-derived CDR1 and CDR2 are SGHAT and FQNNGV. The ends lost 1 base at V and 5 bases at J; junction bases unmatched: 4.

This clonotype was observed many times. The chain has TRBV10-3 and TRBJ1-1, with 8 bases lining up with TRBD1. This CDR3 region has 14 residues. The germline V gene encodes CDR1 ENHRY and CDR2 SYGVKD. V lost 6 bases, J lost 2 bases, and 5 bases stayed unmatched. The CDR3 bases are TGTGCCATCAGACCGACAGGGGACAACACTGAAGCTTTCTTT. Amino acid sequence: CAIRPTGDNTEAFF.

A few counts support this clonotype. This rearrangement joins TRBV3-1 to TRBJ2-1, with D uncertain. Trimming shortened V by 3 bases and J by 10 bases, and 13 bases separated the two germline ends. The CDR3 loop spans 13 amino acids. Germline-derived CDR1 and CDR2 are LGHDT and YNNKEL (reference sequence). CDR3 sequence (DNA): TGTGCCAGCAGCCAGGCGCGTGCCGAAGAGCAGTTCTTC. Translating gives CASSQARAEEQFF.

This clonotype was counted many times. The rearrangement uses TRBV12-3 or TRBV12-4 and TRBJ1-1, with D uncertain. The CDR3 spans 14 residues. With 5 bases removed from V and 7 bases from J, the gap between germline ends came to 17 bases. CDR3 sequence reads: CASSHPARSFEAFF. CDR3 sequence (DNA): TGTGCCAGCAGTCACCCCGCCAGGAGCTTTGAAGCTTTCTTT.

Ten or more counts support this clonotype. CDR3 DNA sequence: TGTGCCAGCAGCTTATCACCCTACTACAAAAACACAGATACGCAGTATTTT. Protein sequence: CASSLSPYYKNTDTQYF. This chain links TRBV11-3 with TRBJ2-3; no clear D. The germline CDR1 and CDR2 sequences are SGHNT and YENEEA. The CDR3 has 17 residues. With 2 bases removed from V and 2 bases from J, the gap between germline ends came to 17 bases.

The table lists this clonotype with many counts. The V gene is TRBV10-3, the J gene TRBJ2-1, with 9 bases aligning to TRBD2. This CDR3 has 13 amino acids. The germline V gene has CDR1 ENHRY and CDR2 SYGVKD. The junction had 4 bases not matched to a gene; V was cut back by 7 bases and J by 6 bases. CDR3 nucleotide sequence: TGTGCCATCACTAGCGGGGTCCTCAATGAGCAGTTCTTC. Its protein is CAITSGVLNEQFF.

This clonotype showed up just a few times. V usage is TRBV12-3 or TRBV12-4 and J usage is TRBJ2-1; 10 bases fit TRBD1. CDR3 length equals 16 residues. V was clipped by 6 bases and J by 7 bases; unmatched bases: 12. The DNA of the CDR3 is TGTGCCAGCAGCTCTTCGACAGGGGGCTTTGGGAATGAGCAGTTCTTC. Residues: CASSSSTGGFGNEQFF.

The J gene is TRBJ1-2, the V gene TRBV3-1; D unresolved. This CDR3 contains 12 residues. Trimming stripped 2 bases from V and 6 bases from J, with 7 bases between. Looked up from germline, CDR1 is LGHDT and CDR2 is YNNKEL (reference sequence). CDR3 DNA sequence: TGTGCCAGCAGCCAAACCGAGGATGGCTACACCTTC. This gives the protein CASSQTEDGYTF.

This clonotype was detected many times. The chain employs TRBV11-3 and TRBJ1-3, with unresolved D. Looked up from germline, CDR1 is SGHNT and CDR2 is YENEEA. Trimming took 1 base from V and 4 from J, leaving 11 bases between them. The CDR3 length is 15 residues. This chain's CDR3 is CASSLAWQRGNTIYF. For the CDR3, the DNA is TGTGCCAGCAGCTTAGCATGGCAGAGAGGAAACACCATATATTTT.

This clonotype has ten or more counts. CDR3 amino acids: CASSQGQGGSPLHF. The CDR3 DNA is TGCGCCAGCAGCCAAGGACAGGGCGGTTCACCCCTCCACTTT. The genes are TRBV4-3 and TRBJ1-6; 7 bases line up with TRBD1. Germline V CDR1 and CDR2: LGHNA, YSLEER. The CDR3 sequence is 14 residues long. The junction had 3 bases not matched to a gene; V was cut back by 1 base and J by 9 bases.

The chain has TRBV7-2 and TRBJ2-3; TRBD2 matches at 8 bases. V gave up 4 bases and J gave up 7 bases; unmatched junction bases: 10. Looked up from germline, CDR1 is SGHTA and CDR2 is FQGNSA. The CDR3 extends over 15 amino acids. In DNA form, the CDR3 reads TGTGCCAGCAGCTCCCAGATTATAGCGGGGTATACGCAGTATTTT. This gives the protein CASSSQIIAGYTQYF.

Notes on this clonotype: Germline and junction disagree at one end, which may indicate a read error. The gene calls are TRBV3-1 and TRBJ2-1, with 7 bases matching TRBD2. CDR3 size: 17 residues. Per the germline V gene, CDR1 is LGHDT and CDR2 is YNNKEL (reference sequence). The CDR3 DNA reads as TGTGCCAGCAGACAAGATTTTTCCGGGACTACCTACAATGAGCAGTTCTTC. Protein sequence: CASRQDFSGTTYNEQFF.

In its sample, this clonotype was seen many times. The J gene is TRBJ1-1, the V gene TRBV5-1; 8 bases match TRBD1. Germline CDR1 reads SGHRS; CDR2 reads YFSETQ. This CDR3 region has 14 residues. J lost 11 bases, V lost 5 bases, and 14 bases had no gene match. CDR3: CASSSGQAARWAFF. The DNA of the CDR3 is TGCGCCAGCAGTTCGGGACAGGCGGCCCGATGGGCTTTCTTT.

The V gene is TRBV7-2, the J gene TRBJ2-1; the match to TRBD2 covers 13 bases. Losses at the gene ends were 5 bases for V and 3 bases for J; bases not matched to a gene: 7. From germline, CDR1 is SGHTA and CDR2 FQGNSA. The CDR3 runs to 17 residues. The chain's CDR3 is CASSIRTSGSSYNEQFF. DNA of the CDR3: TGTGCCAGCAGCATTAGGACTAGCGGGAGTAGCTACAATGAGCAGTTCTTC.

The chain is built from TRBV30 and TRBJ2-7, with D perhaps TRBD2 (5 bases). There are 13 residues in the CDR3. V lost 1 base and J lost 0, with 7 bases in between. Per the germline V gene, CDR1 is GTSNPN and CDR2 is SVGIG (reference sequence). As DNA, the CDR3 is TGTGCCTGGAGTGCCCGGGACTCCTACGAGCAGTACTTC. This gives the protein CAWSARDSYEQYF.

The chain is built from TRBV14 and TRBJ2-6, with 9 bases aligning to TRBD1. The CDR3 covers 22 residues. The germline V gene has CDR1 SGHDN and CDR2 FVKESK. V lost 0 bases and J lost 0; bases outside the gene matches: 15. The CDR3 region is CASSQDWTGQGDSLSGANVLTF. The CDR3 DNA sequence: TGTGCCAGCAGCCAAGATTGGACGGGACAGGGAGATTCCCTCTCTGGGGCCAACGTCCTGACTTTC.